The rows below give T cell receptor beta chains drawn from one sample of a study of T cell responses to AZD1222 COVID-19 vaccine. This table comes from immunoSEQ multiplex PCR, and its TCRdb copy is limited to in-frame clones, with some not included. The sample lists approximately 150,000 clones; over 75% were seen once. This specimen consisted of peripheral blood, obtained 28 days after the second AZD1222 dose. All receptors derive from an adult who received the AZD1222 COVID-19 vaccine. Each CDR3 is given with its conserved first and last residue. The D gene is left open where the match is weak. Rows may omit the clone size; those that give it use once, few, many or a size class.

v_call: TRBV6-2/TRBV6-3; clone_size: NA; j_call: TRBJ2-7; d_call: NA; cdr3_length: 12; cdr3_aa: CASSYSRGEQYF; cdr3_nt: TGTGCCAGCAGTTACTCGAGGGGCGAGCAGTACTTC
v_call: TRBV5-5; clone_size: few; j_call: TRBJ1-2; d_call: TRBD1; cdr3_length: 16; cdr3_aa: CASTGPGGELDYGYTF; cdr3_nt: TGTGCCAGCACCGGGCCAGGGGGCGAGCTGGACTATGGCTACACCTTC
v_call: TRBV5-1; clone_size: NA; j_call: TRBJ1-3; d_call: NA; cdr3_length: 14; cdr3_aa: CASSLVGVGNTIYF; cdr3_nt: TGCGCCAGCAGCTTGGTCGGGGTTGGAAACACCATATATTTT
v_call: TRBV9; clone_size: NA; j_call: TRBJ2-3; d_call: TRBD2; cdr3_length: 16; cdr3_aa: CASSATGTSITDTQYF; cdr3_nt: TGTGCCAGCAGCGCTACCGGGACTAGCATCACAGATACGCAGTATTTT
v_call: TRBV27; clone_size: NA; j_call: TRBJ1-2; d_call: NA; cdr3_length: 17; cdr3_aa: CASSSDGIGARIYGYTF; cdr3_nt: TGTGCCAGCAGTTCCGACGGAATAGGGGCTAGGATATATGGCTACACCTTC
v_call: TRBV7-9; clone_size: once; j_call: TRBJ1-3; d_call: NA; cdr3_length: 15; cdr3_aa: CASSFFWDSGNTIYF; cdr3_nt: TGTGCCAGCAGCTTCTTTTGGGACTCTGGAAACACCATATATTTT
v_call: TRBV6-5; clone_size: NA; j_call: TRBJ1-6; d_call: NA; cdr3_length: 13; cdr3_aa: CASRGGVDSPLHF; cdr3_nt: TGTGCCAGCAGGGGGGGCGTGGATTCACCCCTCCACTTT
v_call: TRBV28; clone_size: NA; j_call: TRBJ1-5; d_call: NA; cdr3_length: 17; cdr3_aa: CASTPDKTGSVRQPQHF; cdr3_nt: TGTGCCAGCACCCCAGACAAGACAGGTTCCGTCCGTCAGCCCCAGCATTTT
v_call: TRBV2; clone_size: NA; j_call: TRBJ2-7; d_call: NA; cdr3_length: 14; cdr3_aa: CASSAVGPTYEQYF; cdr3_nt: TGTGCCAGCAGTGCGGTCGGCCCAACCTACGAGCAGTACTTC
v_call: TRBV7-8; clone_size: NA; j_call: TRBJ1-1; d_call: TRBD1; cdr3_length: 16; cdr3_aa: CASSPGQGRMNTEAFF; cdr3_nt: TGTGCCAGCAGCCCGGGACAGGGGAGGATGAACACTGAAGCTTTCTTT
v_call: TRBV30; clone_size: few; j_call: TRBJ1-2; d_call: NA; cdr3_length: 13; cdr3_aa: CAWSVGPAGGYTF; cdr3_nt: TGTGCCTGGAGTGTTGGGCCCGCGGGGGGCTACACCTTC
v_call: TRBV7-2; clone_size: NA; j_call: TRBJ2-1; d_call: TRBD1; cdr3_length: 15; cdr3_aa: CASCRDRGTYNEQFF; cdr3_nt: TGTGCCAGCTGCCGGGACAGGGGAACCTACAATGAGCAGTTCTTC
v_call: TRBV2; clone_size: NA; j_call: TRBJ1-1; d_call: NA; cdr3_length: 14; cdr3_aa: CASSREGLNTEAFF; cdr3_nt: TGTGCCAGCAGCAGAGAGGGTTTGAACACTGAAGCTTTCTTT
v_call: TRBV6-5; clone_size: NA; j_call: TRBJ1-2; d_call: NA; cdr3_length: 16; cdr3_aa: CASSYSNTGGGYGYTF; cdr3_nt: TGTGCCAGCAGTTACTCGAATACGGGGGGAGGCTATGGCTACACCTTC
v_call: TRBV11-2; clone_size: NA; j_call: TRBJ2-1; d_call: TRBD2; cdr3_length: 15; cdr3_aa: CASSLGGGLYNEQFF; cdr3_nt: TGTGCCAGCAGCTTAGGCGGGGGGCTTTACAATGAGCAGTTCTTC
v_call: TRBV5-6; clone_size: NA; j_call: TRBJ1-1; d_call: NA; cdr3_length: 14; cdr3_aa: CASSIGGASTEAFF; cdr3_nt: TGTGCCAGCAGCATCGGGGGGGCGAGCACTGAAGCTTTCTTT
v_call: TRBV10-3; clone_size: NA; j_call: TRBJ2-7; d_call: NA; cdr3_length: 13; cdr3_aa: CAIRAESSYEQYF; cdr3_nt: TGTGCCATCAGGGCCGAGAGCTCCTACGAGCAGTACTTC
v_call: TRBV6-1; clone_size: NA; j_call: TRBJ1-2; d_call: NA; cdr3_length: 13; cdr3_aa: CASREGFYYGYTF; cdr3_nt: TGTGCCAGCAGGGAAGGGTTTTACTATGGCTACACCTTC
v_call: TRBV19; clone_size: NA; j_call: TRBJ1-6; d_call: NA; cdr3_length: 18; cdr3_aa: CASSIDVARSSYNSPLHF; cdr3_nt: TGTGCCAGTAGTATAGATGTGGCTCGAAGCTCCTATAATTCACCCCTCCACTTT
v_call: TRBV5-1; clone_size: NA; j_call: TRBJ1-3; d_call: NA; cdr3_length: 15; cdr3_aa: CASSLDTNSGNTIYF; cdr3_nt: TGCGCCAGCAGCTTGGACACTAACTCTGGAAACACCATATATTTT
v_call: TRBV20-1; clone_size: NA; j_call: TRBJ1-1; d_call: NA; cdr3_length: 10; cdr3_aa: CSPEQNEAFF; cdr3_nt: TGCAGCCCTGAACAGAATGAAGCTTTCTTT
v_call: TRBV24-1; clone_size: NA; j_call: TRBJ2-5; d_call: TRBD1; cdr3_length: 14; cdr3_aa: CATSDSRGPETQYF; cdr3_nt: TGTGCCACCAGTGATTCCAGGGGGCCGGAGACCCAGTACTTC
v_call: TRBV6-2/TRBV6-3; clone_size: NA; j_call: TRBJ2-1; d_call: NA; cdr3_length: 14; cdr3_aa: CASSYSERLNEQFF; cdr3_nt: TGTGCCAGCAGTTACTCAGAACGGCTGAATGAGCAGTTCTTC
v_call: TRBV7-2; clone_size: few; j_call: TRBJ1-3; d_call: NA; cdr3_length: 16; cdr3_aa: CASSNAHAASGNTIYF; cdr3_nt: TGTGCCAGCAGCAACGCCCACGCGGCCTCTGGAAACACCATATATTTT
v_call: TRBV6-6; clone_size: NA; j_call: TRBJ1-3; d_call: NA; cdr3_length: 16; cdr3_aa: CASSYSLQGRGNTIYF; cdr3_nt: TGTGCCAGCAGTTACTCTCTCCAGGGTAGAGGAAACACCATATATTTT
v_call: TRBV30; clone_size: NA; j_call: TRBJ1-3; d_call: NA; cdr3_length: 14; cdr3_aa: CAWSVQGSGNTIYF; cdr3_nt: TGTGCCTGGAGTGTACAAGGCTCTGGAAACACCATATATTTT
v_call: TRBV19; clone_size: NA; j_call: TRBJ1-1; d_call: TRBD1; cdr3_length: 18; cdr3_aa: CASRRYSPGTGRATEAFF; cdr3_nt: TGTGCCAGTAGGAGGTATAGTCCCGGGACAGGGCGGGCGACTGAAGCTTTCTTT
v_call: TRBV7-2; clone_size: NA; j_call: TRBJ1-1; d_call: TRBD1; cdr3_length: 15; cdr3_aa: CASRIQGSGNTEAFF; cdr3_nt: TGTGCCAGCAGGATACAGGGGTCGGGGAACACTGAAGCTTTCTTT